These 29 T cell receptor beta chains came from one sample sequenced in a study of technical replicates of blood from a handful of donors. Data came from immunoSEQ multiplex PCR; TCRdb stores just in-frame clones and leaves some out. This sample carries more than 70,000 clones, roughly 96% of them seen once, and the ten largest clones take around 0.2%. Sequences were obtained from T cells isolated from PBMCs. The source is a human donor in good health.

DNA for the CDR3: TGCGCCAGCAGCCAAGGACAGGCTGGGGCCAACGTCCTGACTTTC. Residues: CASSQGQAGANVLTF. The genes are TRBV5-1 and TRBJ2-6; 7 nucleotides match TRBD1. Trimming took 4 bases from V and 2 from J; bases not matched to a gene: 3. The CDR3 loop spans 15 amino acids. Germline values: CDR1 SGHRS, CDR2 YFSETQ.

V usage is TRBV30 and J usage is TRBJ1-1; 7 bases fit TRBD1. The CDR3 length is 13 residues. CDR1 and CDR2 from the germline V gene are GTSNPN and SVGIG (reference sequence). Trimming took 3 bases from V and 6 from J; bases not matched to a gene: 7. The chain's CDR3 is CAWRTGVFSEAFF. The CDR3 nucleotides are TGTGCCTGGAGAACAGGGGTATTTTCTGAAGCTTTCTTT.

The chain carries TRBV11-2 and TRBJ2-7, with TRBD2 as a possible D gene (5 bases). The CDR3 extends over 15 amino acids. V was pared by 1 base and J by 5 bases, with 15 bases between. Germline V gene data show CDR1 as SGHAT and CDR2 as FQNNGV. CDR3 region: CASSLGGTSNHEQYF. CDR3 DNA sequence: TGTGCCAGCAGCTTAGGAGGAACTAGTAACCACGAGCAGTACTTC.

V is TRBV25-1 and J is TRBJ1-1; the D gene is possibly TRBD1 (6 bases). Germline lookup yields CDR1 MGHDK and CDR2 SYGVNS. The CDR3 has 17 residues. V was shortened by 6 bases and J by 3 bases, with 23 bases between the two germline ends. CDR3 protein: CASSHQGTKVWDTEAFF. The CDR3 DNA reads TGTGCCAGCAGCCACCAGGGGACAAAAGTCTGGGACACTGAAGCTTTCTTT.

The chain is built from TRBV5-6 and TRBJ1-1; D might be TRBD1 (6 bases). V lost 1 base, J lost 5 bases, and 12 bases lay in between. From germline, CDR1 is SGHDT and CDR2 YYEEEE. The CDR3 loop spans 14 amino acids. CDR3 amino acids: CASSLWGHHTEAFF. In DNA, the CDR3 is TGTGCCAGCAGCTTGTGGGGACACCATACTGAAGCTTTCTTT.

The chain couples TRBV6-5 to TRBJ2-1; D may be TRBD2 (5 bases). This CDR3 has 13 amino acids. CDR1 and CDR2 from the germline V gene are MNHEY and SVGAGI. Trimming pared 7 bases from V and 5 bases from J, leaving 12 bases between. The CDR3 nucleotides read TGTGCCAGCAATCCGAGCGGAAACAATGAGCAGTTCTTC. Its protein product is CASNPSGNNEQFF.

The chain recombines TRBV6-5 with TRBJ1-1; 7 bases agree with TRBD1. This CDR3 spans 15 amino acids. With V trimmed by 5 bases and J by 6 bases, 12 bases remained unmatched. The germline V gene has CDR1 MNHEY and CDR2 SVGAGI. CDR3 in amino acids: CASSISYRGTAEAFF. CDR3 coding DNA: TGTGCCAGCAGTATAAGCTACAGGGGAACCGCTGAAGCTTTCTTT.

This chain connects TRBV5-5 to TRBJ2-1, with TRBD1 identical over 8 bases. V gave up 0 bases and J gave up 3 bases; unmatched junction bases: 14. The CDR3 sequence is 19 residues long. Germline V gives CDR1 SGHKS, CDR2 YYEKEE (reference sequence). CDR3 region: CASSLEGLSRQGIYNEQFF. The CDR3 DNA follows: TGTGCCAGCAGCTTGGAGGGATTGAGTAGACAGGGGATCTACAATGAGCAGTTCTTC.

The rearrangement links TRBV27 to TRBJ2-1; TRBD2 matches 10 bases. Germline V gene data show CDR1 as MNHEY and CDR2 as SMNVEV (reference sequence). The V and J ends lost 6 bases and 4 bases, in that order; junction bases with no gene match: 6. The CDR3 runs to 15 residues. In DNA, the CDR3 is TGTGCCAGCAGCCAACTAGCGGGATCTTACAATGAGCAGTTCTTC. Translation: CASSQLAGSYNEQFF.

V usage is TRBV20-1 and J usage is TRBJ2-7; D remains ambiguous. CDR3 length: 11 residues. Germline V lookup: CDR1 DFQATT, CDR2 SNEGSKA (reference sequence). Deletions cut 6 bases from V and 0 bases from J, with 6 bases between. The chain's CDR3 is CSALSSYEQYF. Written as DNA, the CDR3 is TGCAGTGCCCTTAGCTCCTACGAGCAGTACTTC.

V and J are TRBV6-4 and TRBJ2-3; the match to TRBD2 covers 8 bases. This CDR3 comprises 14 residues. Looked up from germline, CDR1 is MRHNA and CDR2 is SNTAGT. J was trimmed by 1 base and V by 3 bases; bases with no gene match: 0. The CDR3 DNA reads TGTGCCAGCAGTGAGCGGGGGGGCACAGATACGCAGTATTTT. It is translated as CASSERGGTDTQYF.

The V call is TRBV28, the J call TRBJ1-5, with D perhaps TRBD1 (5 bases). There are 13 residues in the CDR3. Germline V gene lookup returns CDR1 MDHEN and CDR2 SYDVKM. Trimming left V 5 bases short and J 6 bases short, with 11 bases between. The CDR3 DNA follows: TGTGCCAGCAGTCCCCCGGGGGGTCAGCCCCAGCATTTT. It specifies CASSPPGGQPQHF.

This CDR3 is CASSPLWGHQSSYNEQFF. In DNA form, the CDR3 reads TGTGCCAGCAGCCCCTTGTGGGGCCATCAAAGCTCCTACAATGAGCAGTTCTTC. V and J are TRBV7-9 and TRBJ2-1; TRBD1 might be the D (5 bases). Trimming left V 5 bases short and J 0 bases short, with 20 bases between. Germline-derived CDR1 and CDR2 are SEHNR and FQNEAQ (reference sequence). The CDR3 contains 18 residues.

The V and J genes are TRBV28 and TRBJ1-5, with TRBD1 matching 8 bases. The germline V gene encodes CDR1 MDHEN and CDR2 SYDVKM. The V and J ends lost 5 bases and 4 bases, in that order; junction bases with no gene match: 10. The CDR3 is made up of 16 amino acids. Written as DNA, the CDR3 is TGTGCCAGCAGTGTCTACCCCCGACAGGGGAATCAGCCCCAGCATTTT. It is translated as CASSVYPRQGNQPQHF.

V and J are TRBV19 and TRBJ2-5; possible D gene TRBD2, 5 bases. V gave up 4 bases and J gave up 2 bases, with 14 bases separating them. The CDR3 length is 15 residues. CDR1 and CDR2 from the germline V gene are LNHDA and SQIVND (reference sequence). In DNA form, the CDR3 reads TGTGCCAGTAGTAGGGTGAGGGAACGACAAGAGACCCAGTACTTC. Its translation is CASSRVRERQETQYF. Looking up the rest from reference TRBV19 and TRBJ2-5 gives the full variable domain: DGGITQSPKYLFRKEGQNVTLSCEQNLNHDAMYWYRQDPGQGLRLIYYSQIVNDFQKGDIAEGYSVSREKKESFPLTVTSAQKNPTAFYLCASSRVRERQETQYFGPGTRLLVL.

J is TRBJ1-4 and V is TRBV6-1, with 8 nucleotides matching TRBD1. Looked up from germline, CDR1 is MNHNS and CDR2 is SASEGT. This CDR3 spans 15 amino acids. The junction had 6 bases not matched to a gene; V was cut back by 4 bases and J by 5 bases. The CDR3 reads CASSAWDRRNEKLFF. DNA of the CDR3: TGTGCCAGCAGTGCCTGGGACAGGCGCAATGAAAAACTGTTTTTT.

The chain uses TRBV5-1 and TRBJ1-2; perhaps TRBD1 as D (6 bases). V lost 2 bases and J lost 6, with 11 bases in between. The CDR3 length is 13 residues. Germline V gene lookup returns CDR1 SGHRS and CDR2 YFSETQ. CDR3 region: CASSLRYRDGYTF. The CDR3 DNA is TGCGCCAGCAGCTTACGCTACAGGGATGGCTACACCTTC.

CDR3 sequence: CSDGSNTEAFF. The CDR3 DNA sequence: TGCAGCGACGGGTCAAACACTGAAGCTTTCTTT. This sequence joins TRBV29-1 and TRBJ1-1; D unresolved. Trimming took off 7 bases at V and 2 bases at J, with 8 bases between the two ends. Germline loops: CDR1 SQVTM, CDR2 ANQGSEA. This CDR3 contains 11 residues.

V and J are TRBV18 and TRBJ1-5; tentatively, D is TRBD1 (5 bases). Trimming cost V 6 bases and J 2 bases, with 17 bases left between them. Germline assignment: CDR1 KGHSH and CDR2 LQKENI. CDR3 length: 16 amino acids. The CDR3 sequence is CASSVGAVGGNQPQHF. The DNA for the CDR3 is TGTGCCAGCTCTGTAGGGGCGGTTGGGGGCAATCAGCCCCAGCATTTT.

The genes are TRBV5-6 and TRBJ1-3; 8 nucleotides agree with TRBD1. Per germline, CDR1 SGHDT and CDR2 YYEEEE. The CDR3 is 16 residues long. J gave up 4 bases and V 3 bases, and 9 bases lay outside the gene matches. CDR3 sequence (DNA): TGTGCCAGCAGCTCAGGCCTTGACAGGGGCGGAAACACCATATATTTT. Amino acid sequence: CASSSGLDRGGNTIYF.

This chain uses TRBV27 with TRBJ1-1, with D tentatively TRBD1 (6 bases). The V end was cut by 5 bases, the J end by 7 bases, with 17 bases between. The CDR3 covers 14 residues. Germline CDR1 reads MNHEY; CDR2 reads SMNVEV (reference sequence). The CDR3 here is CASSGTGFRGEAFF. The CDR3 DNA follows: TGTGCCAGCAGTGGCACAGGGTTCAGGGGTGAAGCTTTCTTT.

The chain combines TRBV19 with TRBJ2-1; 7 bases map to TRBD2. Per the germline V gene, CDR1 is LNHDA and CDR2 is SQIVND (reference sequence). The CDR3 runs to 12 residues. The V gene end was trimmed by 3 bases and the J gene end by 7 bases; junction bases not matched to a gene: 0. The CDR3 nucleotides are TGTGCCAGTAGTATGGGGGGGAATGAGCAGTTCTTC. It translates to CASSMGGNEQFF. The whole variable domain, filled in from reference TRBV19 and TRBJ2-1, reads DGGITQSPKYLFRKEGQNVTLSCEQNLNHDAMYWYRQDPGQGLRLIYYSQIVNDFQKGDIAEGYSVSREKKESFPLTVTSAQKNPTAFYLCASSMGGNEQFFGPGTRLTVL.

The rearrangement joins TRBV6-1 to TRBJ2-1, with a weak D call TRBD1 (5 bases). Per germline, CDR1 MNHNS and CDR2 SASEGT. The CDR3 consists of 15 residues. Trimming stripped 6 bases from V and 8 bases from J, with 20 bases between. The CDR3 sequence: CASSPTAFDSYEQFF. For the CDR3, the DNA is TGTGCCAGCAGCCCGACAGCCTTTGACAGCTATGAGCAGTTCTTC.

V and J are TRBV28 and TRBJ1-2; 8 nucleotides align to TRBD1. The germline V gene has CDR1 MDHEN and CDR2 SYDVKM. The V gene end was trimmed by 4 bases and the J gene end by 5 bases; junction bases not matched to a gene: 9. The CDR3 loop spans 15 amino acids. The CDR3 nucleotides are TGTGCCAGCAGTTATATATGGGACAGGAGTTATGGCTACACCTTC. Protein sequence: CASSYIWDRSYGYTF.

The rearrangement links TRBV6-5 to TRBJ1-1, with a weak D call TRBD1 (5 bases). This CDR3 region has 14 residues. Between the trimmed V and J ends, which lost 7 bases and 5 bases, there was a span of 17 bases. Germline V gene lookup returns CDR1 MNHEY and CDR2 SVGAGI. The CDR3 nucleotides read TGTGCCAGCACCCCTGGGGGGGAAGCGACTGAAGCTTTCTTT. Translation gives CASTPGGEATEAFF.

This chain uses TRBV2 with TRBJ1-2, with D perhaps matching TRBD1 (6 bases). The germline V gene encodes CDR1 SNHLY and CDR2 FYNNEI. V lost 0 bases and J 5 bases, leaving 19 bases between the germline ends. The CDR3 covers 17 residues. CDR3 nucleotides: TGTGCCAGCAGTGAAGCGCTTCTGTCAACCGGGACATATGGCTACACCTTC. Translating it yields CASSEALLSTGTYGYTF.

This chain uses TRBV10-3 with TRBJ1-2, with unresolved D. Trimming removed 6 bases at V and 2 bases at J, with 10 bases between. The CDR3 extends over 13 amino acids. Germline V gene lookup returns CDR1 ENHRY and CDR2 SYGVKD. The CDR3, as DNA: TGTGCCATCAGGGAGGACGGGAACTATGGCTACACCTTC. It specifies CAIREDGNYGYTF.

The chain links TRBV12-5 to TRBJ1-3; D remains unclear. The V and J ends lost 3 bases and 4 bases respectively, with 10 bases between them. The CDR3 totals 14 residues. Per the germline V gene, CDR1 is LGHNT and CDR2 is FRNRAP. The CDR3 region has the DNA TGTGCTAGTGGTTTAGGAGGGTCGGGAAACACCATATATTTT. Translation: CASGLGGSGNTIYF.

About this clone itself: One end of the junction fails to match germline, which may point to a read error. The gene calls are TRBV7-6 and TRBJ2-3; TRBD2 matches 11 bases. The CDR3 spans 17 residues. Per the germline V gene, CDR1 is SGHVS and CDR2 is FNYEAQ. This CDR3 reads CTSSLATSGIGTDTQYF. CDR3 sequence (DNA): TGTACCAGCAGCTTAGCGACTAGCGGGATTGGCACAGATACGCAGTATTTT.